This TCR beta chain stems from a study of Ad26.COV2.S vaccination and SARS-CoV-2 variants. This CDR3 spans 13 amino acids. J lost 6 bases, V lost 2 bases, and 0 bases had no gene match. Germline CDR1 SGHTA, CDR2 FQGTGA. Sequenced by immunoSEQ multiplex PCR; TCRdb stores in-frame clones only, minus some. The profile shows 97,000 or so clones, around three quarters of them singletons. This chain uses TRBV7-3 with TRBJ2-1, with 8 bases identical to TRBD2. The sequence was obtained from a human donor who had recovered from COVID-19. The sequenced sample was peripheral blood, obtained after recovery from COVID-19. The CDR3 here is CASSLGLANEQFF. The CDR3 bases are TGTGCCAGCAGCTTAGGACTAGCCAATGAGCAGTTCTTC.